This paragraph reports one T cell receptor (beta chain). Its specificity is not known. Primers: 60 Vbeta forward and 13 Jbeta reverse. TCRdb's copy holds only in-frame clones and misses some; the assay was immunoSEQ multiplex PCR. The sample shows more than 90,000 clones, roughly 79% of them seen only once. Germline V gene sequence: CDR1 ENHRY, CDR2 SYGVKD. V lost 0 bases, J lost 4 bases, and 12 bases lay in between. The CDR3 totals 15 residues. Healthy bone marrow donors made up the donor group. This record belongs to a study of cytomegalovirus exposure and HLA in healthy donors. Study-level points and caveats: Beyond CMV serostatus, there was no information to go on about immune exposure. Presence/absence analyses treated sequencing depth as roughly uniform across donors.

Sequencing input: PBMCs. The chain recombines TRBV10-3 with TRBJ1-2; D unresolved. This TCR was sampled from a woman in her 70s in good health and CMV-seropositive. As DNA, the CDR3 is TGTGCCATCAGTGAGTCGCCATTACGGGTCTATGGCTACACCTTC. Translation: CAISESPLRVYGYTF.